The TCR beta chain described here comes from a study of blood T cell repertoires in COVID-19 (dated by TCRdb to between 2020 and 2021). About the study as a whole: Collaborator samples came from the United States, Italy and Spain and covered acute and convalescent phases of COVID-19. The repertoires were released in a freely available public database intended as a resource for research on the immune response to SARS-CoV-2. Subjects who had been exposed to COVID-19, were actively infected with it, or had recovered from it provided the deeply sampled blood TCRbeta repertoires that made up the dataset. Where available, HLA class I and class II types were obtained from metadata supplied by the sample provider rather than from assay-based typing. The sample metadata nearly always contained a de-identified subject ID, COVID-19 status, age in years and sex. The samples were drawn from two sources: the first 160 participants of the ongoing ImmuneRACE study, and fewer than 1,500 subjects contributed by 6 global collaborators. The prospective study material was composed of cDNA or gDNA derived from T cells, B-cell-depleted T cells, or PBMCs. Overall results and qualifications from the work: How much clinical and demographic metadata was included differed by source and by participant, and the metadata was provided uncurated.

TCRbeta CDR3 regions were amplified from genomic DNA using the immunoSEQ Assay, a bias-controlled multiplex PCR. Regarding the original processing steps: The number of nucleated cells in each sample was estimated by amplification of reference gene primers within the assay. To quantify the absolute abundance of each unique TCRbeta CDR3 rearrangement, sequence reads were collapsed and filtered. For each sample, productive Simpson clonality was calculated by taking the square root of Simpson's diversity index across productive rearrangements. TCRdb limited this immuneACCESS table to in-frame rearrangements with V and J called. A share of clones is missing; checked studies link under half to unresolved V genes, and the rest is unexplained. V, J and clone size reflect that table, while D and trimming were determined from the DNA. Recorded for this sample are around 100,000 clones; around four fifths of them occurred a single time. The leading ten clones occupy 31% of the sample.

Each collaborating institution followed its own protocols to collect whole blood in K2EDTA tubes. Collaborator samples were shipped for TCRbeta analysis as frozen whole blood, isolated PBMCs, or DNA extracted from either sample type. Reading the germline V gene gives CDR1 SQVTM and CDR2 ANQGSEA. Deletion took 5 bases off V and 1 base off J, with a span of 2 bases between the germline ends. The cysteine opens and the phenylalanine closes a CDR3 of 10 amino acids. Just the 30-base CDR3 DNA is kept, in frame starting at base 1. As to this clone: The antigen it recognizes is unknown. Base qualities are not recorded, but no much larger clone differs from it by a single base.

The sequenced sample consisted of peripheral blood. The clonotype comes from a man in his 70s with active or convalescent COVID-19. The chain employs TRBV29-1 and TRBJ1-1, with no reliable assignment of the D segment. This receptor carries the CDR3 CSVQNTEAFF. The sequenced DNA is TGCAGCGTTCAGAACACTGAAGCTTTCTTT.